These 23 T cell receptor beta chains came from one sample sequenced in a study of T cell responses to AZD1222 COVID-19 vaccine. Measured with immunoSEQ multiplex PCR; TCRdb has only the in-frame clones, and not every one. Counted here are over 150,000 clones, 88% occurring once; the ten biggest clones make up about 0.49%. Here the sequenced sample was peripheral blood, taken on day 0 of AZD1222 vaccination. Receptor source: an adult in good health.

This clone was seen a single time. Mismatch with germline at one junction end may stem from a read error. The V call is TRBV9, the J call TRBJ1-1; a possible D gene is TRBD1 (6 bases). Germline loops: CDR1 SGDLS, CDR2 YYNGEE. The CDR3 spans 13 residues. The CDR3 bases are TGTGCCAGTAGCGAGGGGGTACGAACTGAAGCTTTCTTT. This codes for CASSEGVRTEAFF. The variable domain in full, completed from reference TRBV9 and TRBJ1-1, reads DSGVTQTPKHLITATGQRVTLRCSPRSGDLSVYWYQQSLDQGLQFLIQYYNGEERAKGNILERFSAQQFPDLHSELNLSSLELGDSALYFCASSEGVRTEAFFGQGTRLTVV.

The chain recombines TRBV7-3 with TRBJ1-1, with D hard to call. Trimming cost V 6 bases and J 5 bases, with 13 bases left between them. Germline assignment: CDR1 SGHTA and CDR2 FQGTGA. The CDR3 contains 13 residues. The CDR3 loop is CASSESFPTEAFF. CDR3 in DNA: TGTGCCAGCAGTGAGAGTTTCCCAACTGAAGCTTTCTTT.

The CDR3, as DNA: TGTGCCAGCTCCTCCGACGGCCTATCCACCGGGGAGCTGTTTTTT. Its protein is CASSSDGLSTGELFF. The chain couples TRBV18 to TRBJ2-2; D is unclear. This CDR3 is built from 15 residues. Germline V gene data show CDR1 as KGHSH and CDR2 as LQKENI. Trimming removed 6 bases at V and 4 bases at J, with 15 bases between.

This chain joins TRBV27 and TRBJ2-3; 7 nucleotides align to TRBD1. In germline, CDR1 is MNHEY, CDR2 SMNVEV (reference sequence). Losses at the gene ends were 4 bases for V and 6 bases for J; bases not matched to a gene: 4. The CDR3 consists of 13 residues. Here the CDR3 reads CASSYRGADTQYF. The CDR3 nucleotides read TGTGCCAGCAGTTACAGGGGTGCGGATACGCAGTATTTT.

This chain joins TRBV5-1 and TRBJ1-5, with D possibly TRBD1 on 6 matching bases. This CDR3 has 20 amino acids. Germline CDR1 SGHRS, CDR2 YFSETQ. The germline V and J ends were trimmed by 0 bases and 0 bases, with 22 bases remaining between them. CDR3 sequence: CASSLATQGVSSYSNQPQHF. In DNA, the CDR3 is TGCGCCAGCAGCTTGGCCACACAGGGTGTGTCATCCTATAGCAATCAGCCCCAGCATTTT.

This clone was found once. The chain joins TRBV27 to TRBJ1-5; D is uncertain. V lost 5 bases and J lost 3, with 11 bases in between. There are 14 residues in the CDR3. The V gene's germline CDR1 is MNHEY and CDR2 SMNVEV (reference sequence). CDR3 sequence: CASSLQGPNQPQHF. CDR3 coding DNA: TGTGCCAGCAGTCTTCAAGGCCCCAATCAGCCCCAGCATTTT.

This CDR3 reads CASSLEGGSTDTQYF. CDR3 coding DNA: TGTGCCAGCAGCTTGGAGGGGGGTAGCACAGATACGCAGTATTTT. The chain is built from TRBV5-5 and TRBJ2-3; D possibly uses TRBD1 or TRBD2 (6 bases each). Trimming took 0 bases from V and 0 from J, leaving 8 bases between them. The CDR3 covers 15 residues. The germline V gene encodes CDR1 SGHKS and CDR2 YYEKEE (reference sequence).

CDR3 sequence: CASSEATTGFYGYTF. DNA for the CDR3: TGTGCCAGCAGTGAAGCGACCACAGGGTTCTATGGCTACACCTTC. This chain joins TRBV2 and TRBJ1-2; weak D call: TRBD1 (6 bases). CDR1 is SNHLY and CDR2 is FYNNEI in the germline V gene. This CDR3 region has 15 residues. The germline V and J ends were trimmed by 0 bases and 4 bases, with 12 bases remaining between them.

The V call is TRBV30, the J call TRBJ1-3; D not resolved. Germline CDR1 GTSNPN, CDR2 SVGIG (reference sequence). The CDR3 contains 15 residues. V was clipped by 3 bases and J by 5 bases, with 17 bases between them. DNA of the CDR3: TGTGCCTGGAGCGAGTACGAGAGGCGAAGAAACACCATATATTTT. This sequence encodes CAWSEYERRRNTIYF.

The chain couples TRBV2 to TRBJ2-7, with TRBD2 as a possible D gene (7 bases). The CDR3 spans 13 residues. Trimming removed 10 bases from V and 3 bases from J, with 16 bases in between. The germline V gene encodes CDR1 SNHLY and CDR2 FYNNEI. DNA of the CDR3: TGTGCCATGGGAGGGGGTCGGGTCTACGAGCAGTACTTC. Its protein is CAMGGGRVYEQYF.

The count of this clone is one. The CDR3 region has the DNA TGTGCCAGCAGCTTAGAAGGGTTAGCGGGGACCTACGAGCAGTACTTC. The encoded protein is CASSLEGLAGTYEQYF. The rearrangement links TRBV11-2 to TRBJ2-7, with 8 bases that match TRBD2. Germline assignment: CDR1 SGHAT and CDR2 FQNNGV. The CDR3 extends over 16 amino acids. Losses at the gene ends were 0 bases for V and 2 bases for J; bases not matched to a gene: 6.

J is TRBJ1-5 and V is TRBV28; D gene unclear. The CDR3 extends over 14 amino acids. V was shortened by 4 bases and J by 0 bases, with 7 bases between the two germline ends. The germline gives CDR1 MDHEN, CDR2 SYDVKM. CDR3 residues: CASSSAGSNQPQHF. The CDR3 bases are TGTGCCAGCAGTTCCGCAGGTAGCAATCAGCCCCAGCATTTT.

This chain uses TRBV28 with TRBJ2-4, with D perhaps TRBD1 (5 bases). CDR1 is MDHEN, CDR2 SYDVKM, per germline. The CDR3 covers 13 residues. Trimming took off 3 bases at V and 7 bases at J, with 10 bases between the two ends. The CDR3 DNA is TGTGCCAGCAGTTTCCAGGGAATGAACATTCAGTACTTC. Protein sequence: CASSFQGMNIQYF.

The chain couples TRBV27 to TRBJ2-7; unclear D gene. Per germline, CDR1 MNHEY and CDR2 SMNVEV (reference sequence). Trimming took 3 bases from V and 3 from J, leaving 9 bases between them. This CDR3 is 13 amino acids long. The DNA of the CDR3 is TGTGCCAGCAGTTTTCTTAACAGCTACGAGCAGTACTTC. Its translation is CASSFLNSYEQYF.

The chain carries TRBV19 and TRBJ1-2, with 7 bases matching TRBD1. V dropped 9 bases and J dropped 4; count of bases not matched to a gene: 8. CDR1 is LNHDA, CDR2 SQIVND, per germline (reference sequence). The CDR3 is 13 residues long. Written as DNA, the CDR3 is TGTGCCAGCCAGGGACAGAGTTTCTATGGCTACACCTTC. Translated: CASQGQSFYGYTF.

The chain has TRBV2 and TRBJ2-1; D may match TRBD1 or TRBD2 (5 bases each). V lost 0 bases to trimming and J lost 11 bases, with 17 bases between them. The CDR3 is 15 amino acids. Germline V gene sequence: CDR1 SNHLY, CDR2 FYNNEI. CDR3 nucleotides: TGTGCCAGCAGTGAAGCGGGGACCAACCCGACTAAGCAGTTCTTC. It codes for CASSEAGTNPTKQFF.

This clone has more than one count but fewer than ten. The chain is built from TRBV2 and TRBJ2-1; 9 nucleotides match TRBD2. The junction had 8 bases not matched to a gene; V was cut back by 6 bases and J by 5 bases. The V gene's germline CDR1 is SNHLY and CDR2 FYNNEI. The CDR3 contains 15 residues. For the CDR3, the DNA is TGTGCCAGCAGGGTAGCGGGAGACGAGAACAATGAGCAGTTCTTC. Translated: CASRVAGDENNEQFF.

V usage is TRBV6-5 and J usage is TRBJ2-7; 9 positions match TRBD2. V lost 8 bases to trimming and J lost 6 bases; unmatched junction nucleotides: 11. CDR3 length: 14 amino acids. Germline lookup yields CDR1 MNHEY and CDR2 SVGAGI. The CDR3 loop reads CASAGGAGGGEQYF. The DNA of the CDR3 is TGTGCCAGCGCAGGAGGAGCGGGAGGCGGCGAGCAGTACTTC.

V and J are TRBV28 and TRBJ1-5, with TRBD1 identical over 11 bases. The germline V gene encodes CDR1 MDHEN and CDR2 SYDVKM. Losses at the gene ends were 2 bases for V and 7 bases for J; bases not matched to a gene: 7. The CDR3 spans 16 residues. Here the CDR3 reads CASSLGTGGREQPQHF. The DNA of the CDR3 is TGTGCCAGCAGTTTAGGGACAGGGGGACGAGAACAGCCCCAGCATTTT.

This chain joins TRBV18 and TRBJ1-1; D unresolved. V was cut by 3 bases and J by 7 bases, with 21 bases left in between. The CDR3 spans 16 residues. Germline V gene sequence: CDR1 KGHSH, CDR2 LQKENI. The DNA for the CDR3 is TGTGCCAGCTCACCGTCGGCGATCGGGCCCATTCTTGAAGCTTTCTTT. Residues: CASSPSAIGPILEAFF.

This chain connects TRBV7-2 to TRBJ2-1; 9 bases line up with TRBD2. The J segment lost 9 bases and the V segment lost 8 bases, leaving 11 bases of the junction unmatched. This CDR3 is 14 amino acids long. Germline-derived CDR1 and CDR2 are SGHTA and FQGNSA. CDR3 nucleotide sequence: TGTGCCAGCGGTAGCGGGGGCCGAACCCGTGAGCAGTTCTTC. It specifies CASGSGGRTREQFF.

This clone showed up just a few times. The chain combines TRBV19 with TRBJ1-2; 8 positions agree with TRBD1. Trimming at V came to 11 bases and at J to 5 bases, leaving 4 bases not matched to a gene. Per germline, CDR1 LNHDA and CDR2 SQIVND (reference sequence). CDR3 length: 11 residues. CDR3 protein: CASDRGYGYTF. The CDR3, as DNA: TGTGCCTCCGACAGGGGTTATGGCTACACCTTC.

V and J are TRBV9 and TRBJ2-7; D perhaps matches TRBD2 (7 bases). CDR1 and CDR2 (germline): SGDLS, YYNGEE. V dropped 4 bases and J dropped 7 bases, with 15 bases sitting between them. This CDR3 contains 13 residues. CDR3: CASSQQQGGEQYF. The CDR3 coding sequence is TGTGCCAGCAGCCAGCAACAGGGAGGGGAGCAGTACTTC.